The entry below gives a single T cell receptor beta chain sequence along with its context. The sample belongs to a study of control samples from healthy donors and cancer patients. The CDR3 is 16 amino acids. Trimming removed 4 bases at V and 4 bases at J, with 17 bases between. Germline V lookup: CDR1 MDHEN, CDR2 SYDVKM. TCRdb's copy holds only in-frame clones and misses some; the assay was immunoSEQ multiplex PCR. The table has 120,000 or so clones, around 87% seen once. The sequenced sample was blood. The clonotype originates from a man aged 55-75 years in good health. This rearrangement joins TRBV28 to TRBJ1-5; D is uncertain. The CDR3 protein is CASSSRTGRVNQPQHF. In DNA form, the CDR3 reads TGTGCCAGCAGTTCTCGTACCGGACGGGTGAATCAGCCCCAGCATTTT.